A selection of T cell receptor beta chains follows, all from one sample in a study of cytomegalovirus exposure and HLA in healthy donors. Produced via immunoSEQ multiplex PCR; TCRdb's table is partial and in-frame only. The table lists fewer than 250,000 clones, roughly 84% of them singletons. The source material was PBMCs. Receptors originate from a boy between 2 and 15 years old in good health and CMV-seronegative. Each CDR3 is given with its conserved first and last residue. D genes are given only for firm matches. Clone size is given for some rows only: seen once, a few or many times, or a class if the clone is expanded.

d_call: .
j_call: TRBJ1-2
v_call: TRBV28
clone_size: .
cdr3_nt: TGTGCCAGCAGTTACCTCGACAGGACTAACTATGGCTACACCTTC
cdr3_aa: CASSYLDRTNYGYTF

d_call: TRBD1
j_call: TRBJ1-1
v_call: TRBV5-8
clone_size: few
cdr3_nt: TGTGCCAGCAGCCCGGGGACAGTCGGCGATACTGAAGCTTTCTTT
cdr3_aa: CASSPGTVGDTEAFF

d_call: TRBD1
j_call: TRBJ1-6
v_call: TRBV19
clone_size: .
cdr3_nt: TGTGCCAGTAGATACCGACAGGGGGTCACTTCACCCCTCCACTTT
cdr3_aa: CASRYRQGVTSPLHF

d_call: .
j_call: TRBJ2-5
v_call: TRBV7-9
clone_size: .
cdr3_nt: TGTGCCAGCAGCCCTTCTCTGGGGACATCTCAAGAGACCCAGTACTTC
cdr3_aa: CASSPSLGTSQETQYF

d_call: .
j_call: TRBJ1-1
v_call: TRBV19
clone_size: .
cdr3_nt: TGTGCCAGTAGTACACAGGGTCCGGATGAAGCTTTCTTT
cdr3_aa: CASSTQGPDEAFF

d_call: TRBD1
j_call: TRBJ2-1
v_call: TRBV29-1
clone_size: .
cdr3_nt: TGCAGCGTTGAGGTGGCGGGACAGGGGAATGAGCAGTTCTTC
cdr3_aa: CSVEVAGQGNEQFF

d_call: TRBD1
j_call: TRBJ2-5
v_call: TRBV6-6
clone_size: .
cdr3_nt: TGTGCCAGCAGTTACGAGGAAGGGGGCGTAGGGGAGACCCAGTACTTC
cdr3_aa: CASSYEEGGVGETQYF

d_call: TRBD1
j_call: TRBJ1-1
v_call: TRBV27
clone_size: once
cdr3_nt: TGTGCCAGCAGTTTCTACAGGGGTACCACATGTCTGAACACTGAAGCTTTCTTT
cdr3_aa: CASSFYRGTTCLNTEAFF

d_call: .
j_call: TRBJ2-7
v_call: TRBV6-5
clone_size: .
cdr3_nt: TGTGCCAGCAGCCCGAACTACCGCTACGAGCAGTACTTC
cdr3_aa: CASSPNYRYEQYF

d_call: TRBD1
j_call: TRBJ1-2
v_call: TRBV5-1
clone_size: .
cdr3_nt: TGCGCCAGCAGCTCCGGGACAGGGAGGGCCTATGGCTACCCCTTC
cdr3_aa: CASSSGTGRAYGYPF

d_call: TRBD1
j_call: TRBJ2-7
v_call: TRBV7-2
clone_size: .
cdr3_nt: TGTGCCAGCAGGGACAGGTTGTACGAGCAGTACTTC
cdr3_aa: CASRDRLYEQYF

d_call: .
j_call: TRBJ2-4
v_call: TRBV5-4
clone_size: .
cdr3_nt: TGTGCCAGCAGCTTAGGAGAGGATAGCAAAAACATTCAGTACTTC
cdr3_aa: CASSLGEDSKNIQYF

d_call: TRBD2
j_call: TRBJ2-3
v_call: TRBV6-1
clone_size: .
cdr3_nt: TGTGCCAGCATTCGGCTAGCGGGGGGCACAGATACGCAGTATTTT
cdr3_aa: CASIRLAGGTDTQYF

d_call: TRBD2
j_call: TRBJ2-7
v_call: TRBV4-1
clone_size: .
cdr3_nt: TGCGCCAGCAGCCACTTAGCGGGAAACTACGAGCAGTACTTC
cdr3_aa: CASSHLAGNYEQYF